The present TCR beta chain was sequenced within a study of CXCR3-negative and CXCR3-positive naive CD8 T cells. Findings of the study overall: Both naive subsets showed comparably high diversity, and memory CD8+ cells showed much lower diversity. TRBV-TRBJ usage matched between naive CXCR3-negative and CXCR3-positive cells but not between memory cells. Naive subsets showed comparable surface CD5, and TCR interaction strength was also inferred from TRB CDR3 physicochemistry.

UMI-labeled 5' RACE TRB cDNA libraries were prepared from the cells. TCRdb reprocessed the 5' RACE reads, keeping one entry per CDR3 protein, no DNA. In all, the sample yields 45,000 to 65,000 distinct CDR3 sequences. Germline V gene sequence: CDR1 SGHRS, CDR2 YFSETQ. This CDR3 region has 16 residues. Regarding this clonotype: As yet, its antigen is unknown.

Material for sequencing was memory CD8+ T cells from blood. This chain uses TRBV5-1 with TRBJ2-7; there is no DNA to check the TCRdb D call of TRBD2. The clonotype comes from a human donor in good health. Some clones in this sample may be carry-over from other donors' samples. The CDR3 spells CASSLFGSGDSYEQYF.